Below, 29 T cell receptor beta chains from the same sample are listed, as sequenced in a study of molecular identifiers for immune sequencing clone quantification. TCRdb independently ran MiXCR on the PCR reads; one entry per CDR3 protein. The profile shows approximately 670,000 distinct CDR3 sequences, nearly 20% of them singletons. The sample was naive CD8+ T cells from blood, with Jurkat cell RNA spiked in. Regarding subset: FACS-sorted CD8+CD4-CCR7+CD45RA+ naive T cells. Receptors originate from a human donor in good health. Some libraries in this study had Jurkat cell RNA spiked in.

The J gene is TRBJ2-7, the V gene TRBV9; D is possibly TRBD2 (6 bases). The V end lost 0 bases, the J end lost 3 bases, and 13 bases lay between the germline ends. CDR1 SGDLS and CDR2 YYNGEE come from the germline V gene. This CDR3 contains 15 residues. The CDR3 sequence: CASSVEGTLNYEQYF. The CDR3 coding sequence is TGTGCCAGCAGCGTAGAGGGGACTCTTAACTACGAGCAGTACTTC.

This clonotype appeared a single time. Just one base apart from a much larger clone, this may be a read error. The rearrangement uses TRBV19 and TRBJ2-1; perhaps D is TRBD1 or TRBD2 (5 bases each). Germline CDR1 LNHDA, CDR2 SQIVND (reference sequence). The CDR3 consists of 12 residues. Trimming cost V 6 bases and J 15 bases, with 18 bases left between them. The CDR3 region has the DNA TGTGCCAGTAGATACCCGGGACCCGTGCCGTTCTTC. Protein product: CASRYPGPVPFF.

This clonotype was picked up many times. CDR3: CSAYRGYEYGYTF. DNA for the CDR3: TGCAGTGCTTACCGCGGCTATGAATATGGCTACACCTTC. V gene TRBV20-1 combines with J gene TRBJ1-2; D gene unclear. Germline V lookup: CDR1 DFQATT, CDR2 SNEGSKA (reference sequence). This CDR3 contains 13 residues. Trimming pared 5 bases from V and 5 bases from J, leaving 15 bases between.

As concerns this clonotype: A read error may be the cause here, since a much bigger clone is one base away. The rearrangement uses TRBV20-1 and TRBJ2-7; D remains unclear. Trimming left V 6 bases short and J 3 bases short, with 21 bases between. The CDR3 runs 15 residues. Germline-derived CDR1 and CDR2 are DFQATT and SNEGSKA (reference sequence). In DNA, the CDR3 is TGCAGTGCGCAGACCCAACAGTTTTCCCTCTACGAGCAGTACTTC. Translated: CSAQTQQFSLYEQYF.

The rearrangement links TRBV6-2 or TRBV6-3 to TRBJ2-1; a possible D gene is TRBD2 (5 bases). V was clipped by 6 bases and J by 0 bases, with 12 bases between them. Germline V lookup: CDR1 MNHEY, CDR2 SVGEGT. CDR3 length: 15 residues. The CDR3 nucleotides read TGTGCCAGCAGCTTAGCGAGGAGCTCCTACAATGAGCAGTTCTTC. Translation: CASSLARSSYNEQFF.

This clonotype was seen at least ten times. This chain connects TRBV7-2 to TRBJ2-7, with no clear D. Per the germline V gene, CDR1 is SGHTA and CDR2 is FQGNSA. V gave up 5 bases and J gave up 4 bases, with 12 bases separating them. The CDR3 is made up of 13 amino acids. CDR3 loop: CASSDFLGYEQYF. CDR3 nucleotide sequence: TGTGCCAGCAGCGATTTCTTGGGATACGAGCAGTACTTC.

Turning to this clonotype: A clone one base away is much larger, so this may be a read error. V is TRBV6-5 and J is TRBJ1-5, with a tentative D call TRBD1 (5 bases). The CDR3 runs 17 residues. Germline V gene sequence: CDR1 MNHEY, CDR2 SVGAGI. CDR3 loop: CTSSYSGGALGNQPQHF. CDR3 coding DNA: TGTACCAGCAGTTACTCAGGCGGGGCCTTGGGCAATCAGCCCCAGCATTTT.

This clonotype was recorded many times. This chain uses TRBV27 with TRBJ2-7; possible D gene TRBD2, 6 bases. V lost 5 bases to trimming and J lost 7 bases, with 18 bases between them. The CDR3 length is 14 residues. Germline lookup yields CDR1 MNHEY and CDR2 SMNVEV (reference sequence). The CDR3 DNA follows: TGTGCCAGCAGTCCGGGGACTCCCCCGGCGGAGCAGTACTTC. This encodes CASSPGTPPAEQYF.

This clonotype was seen at least ten times. The chain links TRBV27 to TRBJ2-7; TRBD2 matches 9 bases. The CDR3 length is 15 residues. The V segment lost 0 bases and the J segment 5 bases; nucleotides outside the gene matches: 5. CDR1 MNHEY and CDR2 SMNVEV come from the germline V gene (reference sequence). The CDR3 DNA reads TGTGCCAGCAGTTTATCGCCTAGCGGGGCCCACGAGCAGTACTTC. Translating it yields CASSLSPSGAHEQYF.

This clonotype was counted at least ten times. The chain employs TRBV14 and TRBJ2-5; D unclear. V was clipped by 0 bases and J by 4 bases, with 15 bases between them. This CDR3 comprises 16 residues. Germline assignment: CDR1 SGHDN and CDR2 FVKESK. The CDR3 coding sequence is TGTGCCAGCAGCCAAGATCGACGCAGCAGTTCAGAGACCCAGTACTTC. Translation gives CASSQDRRSSSETQYF.

This clonotype occurred a few times. A much larger clonotype is one base distant, so this may be a read error. The chain is built from TRBV5-3 and TRBJ1-5; D not resolved. Being an ORF, TRBV5-3 has a function that is uncertain. This CDR3 region has 16 residues. The V end lost 8 bases, the J end lost 1 base, and 19 bases lay between the germline ends. The CDR3 loop is CASSVFQRVSNQPQHF. In nucleotides, the CDR3 is TGTGCCAGCAGCGTATTCCAGAGGGTGAGCAATCAGCCCCAGCATTTT.

This clonotype has ten or more counts. This rearrangement joins TRBV7-9 to TRBJ2-5; D remains ambiguous. V gave up 5 bases and J gave up 0 bases, with 7 bases separating them. The CDR3 sequence is 13 residues long. Germline V gene sequence: CDR1 SEHNR, CDR2 FQNEAQ (reference sequence). The CDR3 here is CASSETYQETQYF. The CDR3 DNA is TGTGCCAGCAGCGAAACCTACCAAGAGACCCAGTACTTC.

This clonotype was recorded at least ten times. The chain has TRBV5-1 and TRBJ1-1, with D possibly TRBD1 on 5 matching bases. Germline V lookup: CDR1 SGHRS, CDR2 YFSETQ. This CDR3 is 13 amino acids long. The V and J ends lost 5 bases and 6 bases respectively, with 14 bases between them. This CDR3 is CASRGTGGSEAFF. The CDR3 DNA follows: TGCGCCAGCAGAGGTACGGGGGGATCTGAAGCTTTCTTT.

The table lists this clonotype with many counts. The chain carries TRBV13 and TRBJ2-5, with TRBD2 identical over 10 bases. The CDR3 totals 16 residues. Trimming cost V 3 bases and J 1 base; bases outside gene matches: 5. Germline V gene lookup returns CDR1 PRHDT and CDR2 FYEKMQ (reference sequence). CDR3 DNA: TGTGCCAGCAGCTTTGAACTAGCGGGGCCCCAAGAGACCCAGTACTTC. Residues: CASSFELAGPQETQYF.

This clonotype was detected many times. This chain uses TRBV6-1 with TRBJ2-7, with 7 bases that match TRBD1. The CDR3 sequence is 13 residues long. The germline CDR1 and CDR2 sequences are MNHNS and SASEGT. V lost 2 bases and J lost 4; bases outside the gene matches: 2. DNA of the CDR3: TGTGCCAGCAGTGAAAGGGGGCCTTACGAGCAGTACTTC. Translating gives CASSERGPYEQYF.

This clonotype was counted many times. This chain connects TRBV12-3 or TRBV12-4 to TRBJ1-6; 8 positions agree with TRBD1. The CDR3 contains 14 residues. V was pared by 8 bases and J by 5 bases, with 5 bases of the junction left unmatched. The CDR3 loop is CASGSGGHNSPLHF. As DNA, the CDR3 is TGTGCCAGCGGGTCAGGGGGCCATAATTCACCCCTCCACTTT.

The CDR3 nucleotides read TGTGCCACCAGTTCTCCCGGGGAAAACACAGATACGCAGTATTTT. Its protein is CATSSPGENTDTQYF. The gene calls are TRBV24-1 and TRBJ2-3, with D maybe TRBD2 (5 bases). The V and J ends lost 6 bases and 2 bases respectively, with 14 bases between them. The germline CDR1 and CDR2 sequences are KGHDR and SFDVKD. The CDR3 runs to 15 residues.

This rearrangement joins TRBV12-3 or TRBV12-4 to TRBJ2-3; D is ambiguous. CDR3 size: 14 residues. Trimming stripped 5 bases from V and 4 bases from J, with 13 bases between. CDR3 amino acids: CASSGFITADTQYF. In DNA form, the CDR3 reads TGTGCCAGCAGTGGCTTCATAACCGCAGATACGCAGTATTTT.

Concerning this clonotype: A read error is possible here, since a much larger clone lies one base away. The gene calls are TRBV5-3 and TRBJ2-1; D gene ambiguous. TRBV5-3 is classed as an ORF, of uncertain function. The CDR3 sequence is 11 residues long. The CDR3 spells CASSLIGEQLF. The DNA for the CDR3 is TGTGCCAGCAGCCTGATCGGTGAGCAGCTCTTC.

Note on this clonotype: The junction does not match germline at one end; this may be a read error. The rearrangement joins TRBV9 to TRBJ1-4; 7 bases are a match to TRBD1. This CDR3 region has 17 residues. CDR1 SGDLS and CDR2 YYNGEE come from the germline V gene. CDR3 DNA: TGTGCCAGCAGCCAGGACAGGAACCATACAACTAATGAAGAACTGTTTTTT. Its protein product is CASSQDRNHTTNEELFF.

This clonotype has a count of ten or more. The CDR3 here is CASSPTGGGSPLHF. The CDR3 nucleotides read TGTGCCAGCAGTCCTACAGGGGGCGGTTCACCCCTCCACTTT. This sequence joins TRBV12-3 or TRBV12-4 and TRBJ1-6, with 9 nucleotides matching TRBD1. The CDR3 totals 14 residues. The junction had 5 bases not matched to a gene; V was cut back by 5 bases and J by 9 bases.

Of note for this clonotype: A read error is possible here, since a much larger clone lies one base away. The chain employs TRBV30 and TRBJ2-7; D perhaps matches TRBD2 (6 bases). The CDR3 runs to 13 residues. The germline CDR1 and CDR2 sequences are GTSNPN and SVGIG (reference sequence). The CDR3 reads CARSRGSSYEQYF. CDR3 in DNA: TGTGCCCGGAGCCGGGGGAGCTCCTACGAGCAGTACTTC.

This clonotype was detected a few times. The chain has TRBV4-3 and TRBJ2-1; 11 bases align to TRBD2. The V segment lost 4 bases and the J segment 7 bases; nucleotides outside the gene matches: 18. The CDR3 is 19 amino acids. Germline loops: CDR1 LGHNA, CDR2 YSLEER. For the CDR3, the DNA is TGCGCCAGCAGCCCCGGAGGAACTAGCGGGAGAGCACATTTGAATGAGCAGTTCTTC. Protein sequence: CASSPGGTSGRAHLNEQFF.

V is TRBV5-6 and J is TRBJ2-7; D is perhaps TRBD2 (6 bases). Germline values: CDR1 SGHDT, CDR2 YYEEEE. The V gene lost 0 bases and the J gene lost 2 bases, with 12 bases spanning the gap. The CDR3 has 15 residues. CDR3 bases: TGTGCCAGCAGCTTGGAGCTAGCGCGGACCTACGAGCAGTACTTC. Translation gives CASSLELARTYEQYF.

This clonotype was seen many times. This chain connects TRBV6-2 or TRBV6-3 to TRBJ1-1; D not certain. The CDR3 runs to 13 residues. Trimming removed 8 bases from V and 3 bases from J, with 13 bases in between. Germline loops: CDR1 MNHEY, CDR2 SVGEGT. Written as DNA, the CDR3 is TGTGCCAGCGGTGAGCGGAGGGACACTGAAGCTTTCTTT. Its protein is CASGERRDTEAFF.

This clonotype has a handful of counts. The J gene is TRBJ1-1, the V gene TRBV7-9; no clear D gene. This CDR3 contains 16 residues. The germline V and J ends were trimmed by 2 bases and 6 bases, with 19 bases remaining between them. Germline lookup yields CDR1 SEHNR and CDR2 FQNEAQ (reference sequence). DNA of the CDR3: TGTGCCAGCAGCTTACAACCGGCAGGTTTTTTCTCTGAAGCTTTCTTT. Its protein is CASSLQPAGFFSEAFF. The full variable domain, in which reference TRBV7-9 and TRBJ1-1 provide the parts outside the CDR3, is DTGVSQNPRHKITKRGQNVTFRCDPISEHNRLYWYRQTLGQGPEFLTYFQNEAQLEKSRLLSDRFSAERPKGSFSTLEIQRTEQGDSAMYLCASSLQPAGFFSEAFFGQGTRLTVV.

This clonotype was detected ten times or more. The rearrangement links TRBV7-6 to TRBJ2-5; D is undetermined. The CDR3 extends over 16 amino acids. Trimming stripped 1 base from V and 1 base from J, with 13 bases between. Germline V gene sequence: CDR1 SGHVS, CDR2 FNYEAQ. CDR3 DNA: TGTGCCAGCAGCTTAGGTTACTCTCGGCCCCAAGAGACCCAGTACTTC. Amino acid sequence: CASSLGYSRPQETQYF.

This clonotype was detected only once. A single base separates this from a much larger clone, so it may be a read error. This sequence joins TRBV29-1 and TRBJ2-1, with 14 bases that match TRBD2. Germline CDR1 and CDR2: SQVTM and ANQGSEA. The V and J ends lost 6 bases and 11 bases, in that order; junction bases with no gene match: 6. The length of the CDR3 is 13 residues. CDR3 loop: CSVWTSGGHQQFF. CDR3 coding DNA: TGCAGCGTCTGGACTAGCGGGGGGCATCAGCAGTTCTTC.

This clonotype was seen many times. This chain links TRBV5-1 with TRBJ2-3; D is ambiguous. The CDR3 spans 16 residues. Germline assignment: CDR1 SGHRS and CDR2 YFSETQ. The germline V and J ends were trimmed by 2 bases and 0 bases, with 13 bases remaining between them. CDR3 residues: CASSLYMLSSTDTQYF. CDR3 nucleotides: TGCGCCAGCAGCTTATACATGCTATCTAGCACAGATACGCAGTATTTT.